The source of this TCR beta chain is a study of T-cell memory formation after mild COVID-19. General observations from the study: There was a balanced CD4/CD8 profile in clones contracting day 15 to 85, and later expanders leaned CD4+.

Between the trimmed V and J ends, which lost 1 base and 7 bases, there was a span of 10 bases. The CDR3 totals 13 residues. Per germline, CDR1 MNHEY and CDR2 SVGEGT. TCRdb reanalysed the 5' RACE reads using MiXCR and keeps one entry per CDR3 protein. The data show about 320,000 distinct CDR3 sequences, roughly an eighth seen once. On this clonotype: What it recognizes is unknown.

Specimen: PBMCs or a T cell subset sorted from them (not recorded which). This clonotype was sampled from a man younger than 35 who had mild COVID-19 (a few samples of this study predate the infection). Cell type and time point are not known. V gene TRBV6-2 or TRBV6-3 combines with J gene TRBJ1-2; D is undetermined. CDR3 region: CASSYFSLGGYTF. The CDR3 bases are TGTGCCAGCAGTTACTTCAGCTTAGGTGGCTACACCTTC.